Listed below are T cell receptor beta chains from one sample, sequenced in a study of cytomegalovirus exposure and HLA in healthy donors. Measured with immunoSEQ multiplex PCR; TCRdb has only the in-frame clones, and not every one. The table has roughly 60,000 clones, approximately 90% seen once. The sample taken for sequencing was PBMCs. These receptors were taken from a woman between 18 and 30 years old in good health and CMV-seronegative. Both conserved end residues are part of each CDR3. A D gene is named only where the DNA matches it firmly. Clone size is shown for a subset of rows, as once, few, many or a class of expanded clone.

>TRBJ2-5|NA|once|TRBV20-1
TGCAGTGCTAGGAGGGGGGAGACCCAGTACTTC
CSARRGETQYF
>TRBJ2-7|TRBD1|NA|TRBV28
TGTGCCAGCAGTTCCCCCGACAGGGCGATAACTTACGAGCAGTACTTC
CASSSPDRAITYEQYF
>TRBJ2-5|TRBD1|NA|TRBV4-1
TGCGCCAGCAGCCAGGGACAGAGAAAAGAGACCCAGTACTTC
CASSQGQRKETQYF
>TRBJ2-1|NA|NA|TRBV4-2
TGTGCCAGCAGCCACTCTATAGAGACCTACAATGAGCAGTTCTTC
CASSHSIETYNEQFF
>TRBJ2-1|TRBD2|NA|TRBV5-6
TGTGCCAGCAGCTCGGAGGGACTAGATCACAATGAGCAGTTCTTC
CASSSEGLDHNEQFF
>TRBJ2-2|NA|NA|TRBV5-1
TGCGCCAGCAGCTTGGCGGGTTACACCGGGGAGCTGTTTTTT
CASSLAGYTGELFF
>TRBJ1-1|NA|NA|TRBV6-1
TGTGCCAGCAGTTGGGGCAGGAACACTGAAGCTTTCTTT
CASSWGRNTEAFF
>TRBJ2-1|TRBD2|once|TRBV14
TGTGCCAGCAGCCAGGGCAGCGGGGGGGCCAGAAATCCGTTCTTC
CASSQGSGGARNPFF
>TRBJ1-5|NA|NA|TRBV2
TGTGCCAGCAGCGGCAGGAGGGCCATTAGCAATCAGCCCCAGCATTTT
CASSGRRAISNQPQHF
>TRBJ2-1|TRBD2|NA|TRBV10-3
TGTGCCACAGGACTAGCGGGAGGCTACAATGAGCAGTTCTTC
CATGLAGGYNEQFF
>TRBJ1-2|NA|NA|TRBV6-1
TGTGCCACACCTAACAGTGACAGTATCTATGGCTACACCTTC
CATPNSDSIYGYTF
>TRBJ1-6|TRBD1|NA|TRBV9
TGTGCCAGCAGCGTAGGCTGGGACAGCAGCTCCTATAATTCACCCCTCCACTTT
CASSVGWDSSSYNSPLHF
>TRBJ1-2|NA|NA|TRBV7-9
TGTGCCAGCAGCCCAGGTTGGGGGCCGAACGACTATGGCTACACCTTC
CASSPGWGPNDYGYTF
>TRBJ1-4|TRBD1|NA|TRBV2
TGTGCCAGCCGACAGGGCTGGGCTAATGAAAAACTGTTTTTT
CASRQGWANEKLFF
>TRBJ1-1|TRBD1|NA|TRBV15
TGTGCCACCAGCAGACTCCGACAGGGGAACACTGAAGCTTTCTTT
CATSRLRQGNTEAFF
>TRBJ1-2|NA|once|TRBV2
TGTGCCAGCAGTGAAGCGGGCCGTAGGGGCTATGGCTACACCTTC
CASSEAGRRGYGYTF
>TRBJ2-1|NA|NA|TRBV11-2
TGTGCCAGCAGCCCCCTGACTTGGTTCTTAGGCTTCTTC
CASSPLTWFLGFF
>TRBJ2-7|NA|NA|TRBV11-2
TGTGCCAGCAGCTTACAGGCGAGCTCCTACGAGCAGTACTTC
CASSLQASSYEQYF
>TRBJ2-7|TRBD2|NA|TRBV7-9
TGTGCCAGCAGCTTAGCCGAGGCTAGCGGGATGCGGGAGCAGTACTTC
CASSLAEASGMREQYF
>TRBJ1-2|NA|NA|TRBV27
TGTGCCAGCAGGCAGGGCGGCTATGGCTACACCTTC
CASRQGGYGYTF
>TRBJ1-2|TRBD1|once|TRBV6-1
TGTGCCAGCAGTGGGGGGACAGGGGGCTATGGCTACACCTTC
CASSGGTGGYGYTF
>TRBJ1-1|NA|NA|TRBV15
TGTGCCACCAGCAGAGAAAAGGGGGATGAAGCTTTCTTT
CATSREKGDEAFF
>TRBJ2-1|NA|NA|TRBV4-2
TGTGCCAGCAGCCAGCCGGGGGAAGCGACCTACAATGAGCAGTTCTTC
CASSQPGEATYNEQFF
>TRBJ1-5|NA|NA|TRBV6-4
TGTGCCAGCAGCCCCGCGAGCAATCAGCCCCAGCATTTT
CASSPASNQPQHF
>TRBJ2-6|NA|NA|TRBV10-2
TGCGCCAGCAGACCGGGACTTCCACCGGACCGCTCTGGGGCCAACGTCCTGACTTTC
CASRPGLPPDRSGANVLTF
>TRBJ1-5|NA|NA|TRBV19
TGTGCCAGTAGTATGGGGACACCCGATAGCAATCAGCCCCAGCATTTT
CASSMGTPDSNQPQHF
>TRBJ2-2|NA|NA|TRBV9
TGTGCCAGCAGCGTCTACGGCACCGGGGAGCTGTTTTTT
CASSVYGTGELFF
>TRBJ2-7|TRBD1|once|TRBV4-1
TGCGCCAGCAGCCAGCAGACAGGGAGCTCCTACGAGCAGTACTTC
CASSQQTGSSYEQYF
>TRBJ2-1|NA|NA|TRBV4-2
TGTGCCAGCAGCCGCGGACTAGGGGGGAATGAGCAGTTCTTC
CASSRGLGGNEQFF
>TRBJ2-2|TRBD1|NA|TRBV4-1
TGCGCCAGCAGCCAAGATCTTAGGACAGGGAGCACCGGGGAGCTGTTTTTT
CASSQDLRTGSTGELFF
>TRBJ2-7|NA|NA|TRBV7-2
TGTGCCAGCAGCTTTGGGGGGGCCTCCTACGAGCAGTACTTC
CASSFGGASYEQYF
>TRBJ2-6|NA|NA|TRBV27
TGTGCCAGCAGTTTATGGCAGGGTGCCTCTGGGGCCAACGTCCTGACTTTC
CASSLWQGASGANVLTF
>TRBJ1-3|TRBD1|NA|TRBV29-1
TGCAGCGCCCGGACAGGGAGAAACACCATATATTTT
CSARTGRNTIYF
>TRBJ1-2|NA|once|TRBV7-2
TGTGCCAGCAGCTTAGGGCAGGGGTCTGACTATGGCTACACCTTC
CASSLGQGSDYGYTF
>TRBJ1-6|NA|few|TRBV7-3
TGTGCCAGCAGCTTAACTGGGGGAGGTAATTCACCCCTCCACTTT
CASSLTGGGNSPLHF
>TRBJ1-6|TRBD1|once|TRBV28
TGTGCCAGCAGACCCCCCCCCGGGACAGGGATTAATTCACCCCTCCACTTT
CASRPPPGTGINSPLHF
>TRBJ2-2|NA|few|TRBV4-2
TGTGCCAGCAGCCAAGAGTGGCTAGTTAGGGGGATGTTAGGCACCGGGGAGCTGTTTTTT
CASSQEWLVRGMLGTGELFF
>TRBJ2-1|NA|NA|TRBV7-2
TGTGCCAGCAGCCGACTAATCGATGAGCAGTTCTTC
CASSRLIDEQFF
>TRBJ1-2|TRBD1|NA|TRBV12-5
TGTGCTAGCCAAACAGGGGCAGGAGGCTACACCTTC
CASQTGAGGYTF
>TRBJ2-3|NA|NA|TRBV2
TGTGCCAGCAGTGTCGGGGGTTATAGCACAGATACGCAGTATTTT
CASSVGGYSTDTQYF
>TRBJ1-5|TRBD1|NA|TRBV5-6
TGTGCCAGCAGCTTAGGGACAGCGGCGGATCAGCCCCAGCATTTT
CASSLGTAADQPQHF
>TRBJ2-7|TRBD1|NA|TRBV30
TGTGCCTGGAGTGAAGCCGGGACAGGTAACTACGAGCAGTACTTC
CAWSEAGTGNYEQYF
>TRBJ2-1|NA|NA|TRBV30
TGTGCCTGGGCGGTTCTCTCCTACAATGAGCAGTTCTTC
CAWAVLSYNEQFF
>TRBJ2-6|TRBD2|NA|TRBV6-4
TGTGCCAGCAGTGACTCGGGAGGGGTCCTCCTCTCTGGGGCCAACGTCCTGACTTTC
CASSDSGGVLLSGANVLTF
>TRBJ2-7|TRBD1|NA|TRBV27
TGTGCCAGCAGTATCAATCCGGACAGGAGCTCCTACGAGCAGTACTTC
CASSINPDRSSYEQYF
>TRBJ1-2|NA|NA|TRBV5-6
TGTGCCAGCAGCTTGTACCCGGCCTTAGCCTATGGCTACACCTTC
CASSLYPALAYGYTF
>TRBJ1-5|TRBD1|NA|TRBV19
TGTGCCAGTAGTCCCCACAACGCGGACAGGATTTATAGCAATCAGCCCCAGCATTTT
CASSPHNADRIYSNQPQHF
>TRBJ2-5|TRBD1|NA|TRBV27
TGTGCCAGCAGTCCGTCGACAGGGGGCAGAGAGACCCAGTACTTC
CASSPSTGGRETQYF
>TRBJ1-6|TRBD1|NA|TRBV10-3
TGTGCCATCAGTTCTAGTACAGGGGCCAATTCACCCCTCCACTTT
CAISSSTGANSPLHF
>TRBJ1-1|NA|NA|TRBV5-1
TGCGCCAGCAGCTTACAGGAATCAGGGGTTGGTGAAGCTTTCTTT
CASSLQESGVGEAFF
>TRBJ1-4|TRBD1|NA|TRBV29-1
TGCAGCGTAGGGGGACAGGGGGCACGAAAACTGTTTTTT
CSVGGQGARKLFF
>TRBJ2-7|NA|NA|TRBV6-4
TGTGCCAGCAGGACCACAGGGTACGAGCAGTACTTC
CASRTTGYEQYF
>TRBJ1-5|NA|NA|TRBV4-1
TGCGCCAGCAGCCAAGATCGGGTTTTTGGGAATCAGCCCCAGCATTTT
CASSQDRVFGNQPQHF
>TRBJ1-6|TRBD1|NA|TRBV28
TGTGCCAGCAGAATTGACAGGGTTTTAAGTAATTCACCCCTCCACTTT
CASRIDRVLSNSPLHF
>TRBJ2-7|NA|NA|TRBV28
TGTGCCAGCAGTACCAGGGGGAGGTACGAGCAGTACTTC
CASSTRGRYEQYF
>TRBJ1-1|NA|NA|TRBV7-8
TGTGCCAGCAGCTCCACCTCCGGGACAGAAGCTTTCTTT
CASSSTSGTEAFF
>TRBJ2-7|NA|NA|TRBV7-2
TGTGCCAGCAGCTTAGGTTTGAAGCAAGCTCTCTACGAGCAGTACTTC
CASSLGLKQALYEQYF